Below, 3 T cell receptor beta chains from the same sample are listed, as sequenced in a study of T cell responses to AZD1222 COVID-19 vaccine. Using immunoSEQ multiplex PCR, the repertoire was profiled, and TCRdb retains in-frame clones only, with some absent. Among around 140,000 clones listed, around nine tenths were seen once. Material: peripheral blood, obtained on day 0 of AZD1222 vaccination. The source is an adult in good health.

The chain carries TRBV29-1 and TRBJ2-7; 8 bases align to TRBD2. From germline, CDR1 is SQVTM and CDR2 ANQGSEA. The CDR3 consists of 13 residues. V dropped 6 bases and J dropped 0; count of bases not matched to a gene: 4. CDR3 coding DNA: TGCAGCGTCTCGGGGGGGATCTCCTACGAGCAGTACTTC. It codes for CSVSGGISYEQYF.

The chain links TRBV28 to TRBJ1-6; possible D gene TRBD1, 5 bases. CDR3 length: 14 residues. The germline V and J ends were trimmed by 3 bases and 9 bases, with 12 bases remaining between them. The germline gives CDR1 MDHEN, CDR2 SYDVKM. The CDR3 DNA reads TGTGCCAGCAGTTTGTGGCAGGGACGTTCACCCCTCCACTTT. This codes for CASSLWQGRSPLHF.

This chain uses TRBV15 with TRBJ2-7, with TRBD1 matching 9 bases. After removal of 1 base from V and 7 bases from J, the junction contained 20 bases not matched to a gene. There are 19 residues in the CDR3. Germline V gene sequence: CDR1 LNHNV, CDR2 YYDKDF (reference sequence). The CDR3 sequence: CATSRVGLLMGQGLSEQYF. The CDR3 DNA reads TGTGCCACCAGCAGAGTCGGTCTACTTATGGGACAGGGCCTTTCGGAGCAGTACTTC.